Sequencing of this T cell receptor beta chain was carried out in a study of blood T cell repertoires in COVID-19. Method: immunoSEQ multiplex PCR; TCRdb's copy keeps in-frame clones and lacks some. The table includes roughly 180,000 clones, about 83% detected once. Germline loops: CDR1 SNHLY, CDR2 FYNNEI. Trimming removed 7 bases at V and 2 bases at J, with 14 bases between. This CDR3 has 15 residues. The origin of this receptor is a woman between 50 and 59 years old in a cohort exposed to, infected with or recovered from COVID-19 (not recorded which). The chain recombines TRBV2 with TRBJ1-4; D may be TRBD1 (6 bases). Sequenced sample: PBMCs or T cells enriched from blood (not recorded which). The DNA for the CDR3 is TGTGCCAGCACTCTTTCGACAGGCACTAATGAAAAACTGTTTTTT. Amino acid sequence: CASTLSTGTNEKLFF.